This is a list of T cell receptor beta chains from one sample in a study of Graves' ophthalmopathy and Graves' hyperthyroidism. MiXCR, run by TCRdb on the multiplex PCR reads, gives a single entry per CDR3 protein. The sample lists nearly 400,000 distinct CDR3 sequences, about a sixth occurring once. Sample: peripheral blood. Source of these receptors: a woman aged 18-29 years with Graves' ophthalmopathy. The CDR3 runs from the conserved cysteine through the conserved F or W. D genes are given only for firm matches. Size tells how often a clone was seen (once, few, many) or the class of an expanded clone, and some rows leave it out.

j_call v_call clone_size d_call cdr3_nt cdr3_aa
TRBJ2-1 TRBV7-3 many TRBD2 TGTGCCAGCAGCACGAGCGGGAGGGTGGAGAATGAGCAGTTCTTC CASSTSGRVENEQFF
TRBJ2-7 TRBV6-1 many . TGTGCCAGCAGTGGCCGGACAGCCGAGCAGTACTTC CASSGRTAEQYF
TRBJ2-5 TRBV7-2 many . TGTGCCAGCAGCTTATATCCTAGCACCGAGACCCAGTACTTC CASSLYPSTETQYF
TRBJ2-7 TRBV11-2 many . TGTGCCAGCAGCTTACGGGCGGCCTTCGGCTCCTACGAGCAGTACTTC CASSLRAAFGSYEQYF
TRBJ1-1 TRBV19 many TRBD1 TGTGCCAGTAGGCCGACAGGGAGGAACACTGAAGCTTTCTTT CASRPTGRNTEAFF
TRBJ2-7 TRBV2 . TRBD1 TGTGCCAGCAGCGCCCCCCGACAGGGGACCTACGAGCAGTACTTC CASSAPRQGTYEQYF
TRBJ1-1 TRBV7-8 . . TGTGCCAGCTCCCGGGATATAAACACTGAAGCTTTCTTT CASSRDINTEAFF
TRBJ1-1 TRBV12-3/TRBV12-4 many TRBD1 TGTGCCAGCAGTTACCCGGGACAGGGTTCAGCTTTCTTT CASSYPGQGSAFF
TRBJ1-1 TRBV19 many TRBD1 TGTGCCAGTAGTCCACGGACAGGGATCACTGAAGCTTTCTTT CASSPRTGITEAFF
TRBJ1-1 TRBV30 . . TGTGCCTGGAGTGTTGGCATCATGAACACTGAAGCTTTCTTT CAWSVGIMNTEAFF
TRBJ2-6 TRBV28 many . TGTGCCAGCAGTTTAAGCGGGCCCGGGGCCAACGTCCTGACTTTC CASSLSGPGANVLTF
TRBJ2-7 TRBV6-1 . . TGTGCCAGCAGTCGGGGTCGCGAGCAGTACTTC CASSRGREQYF
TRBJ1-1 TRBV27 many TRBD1 TGTGCCAGCAACCCGGGACAGGGGTTCAGGAACACTGAAGCTTTCTTT CASNPGQGFRNTEAFF
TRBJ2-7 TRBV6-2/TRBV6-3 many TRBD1 TGTGCCAGCAGCGAGCCTGGGACAGGGAGCTACGAGCAGTACTTC CASSEPGTGSYEQYF
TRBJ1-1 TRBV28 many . TGTGCCAGCAGGCCCCCCGAGGGGTTGAACACTGAAGCTTTCTTT CASRPPEGLNTEAFF
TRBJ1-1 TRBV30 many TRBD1 TGTGCCTGGAACTCCGGGCCCCAGGGGGCTGAAGCTTTCTTT CAWNSGPQGAEAFF
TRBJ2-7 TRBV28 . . TGTGCCAGCCAGACGGACTACGAGCAGTACTTC CASQTDYEQYF
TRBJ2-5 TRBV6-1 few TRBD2 TGTGCCAGCAGGGGACTAGCGGGGCAAGAGACCCAGTACTTC CASRGLAGQETQYF
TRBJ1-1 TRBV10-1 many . TGCGCCAGCAGTGAGTCTCTACAGGGACGATCTGAAGCTTTCTTT CASSESLQGRSEAFF
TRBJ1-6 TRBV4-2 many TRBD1 TGTGCCAGCAGCACGGACAGGGATTCACCCCTCCACTTT CASSTDRDSPLHF
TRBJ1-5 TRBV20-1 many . TGCAGTGACTGCCACTGGGGTCTGGGGGATAGCAATCAGCCCCAGCATTTT CSDCHWGLGDSNQPQHF
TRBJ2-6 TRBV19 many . TGTGCCAGTAGGAGTGGACCTGGGGCCAACGTCCTGACTTTC CASRSGPGANVLTF
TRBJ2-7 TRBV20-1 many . TGCAGTGCAGGTCCCGGCTACGAGCAGTACTTC CSAGPGYEQYF
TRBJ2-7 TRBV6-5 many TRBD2 TGTGCCAGCAGCCCAGCGGGGGCCAGAGGCGAGCAGTACTTC CASSPAGARGEQYF
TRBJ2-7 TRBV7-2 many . TGTGCCAGCAGCTTAGGGGCAACCGAGCAGTACTTC CASSLGATEQYF
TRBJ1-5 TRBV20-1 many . TGCAGTGCGCGGGAGGGGGATCAGCCCCAGCATTTT CSAREGDQPQHF
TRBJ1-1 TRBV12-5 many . TGTGCTAGTGGTTCTGGGACGGGGAACACTGAAGCTTTCTTT CASGSGTGNTEAFF
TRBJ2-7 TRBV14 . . TGTGCCAGCAGCCAAGTAATTGGGGGGTACTACGAGCAGTACTTC CASSQVIGGYYEQYF